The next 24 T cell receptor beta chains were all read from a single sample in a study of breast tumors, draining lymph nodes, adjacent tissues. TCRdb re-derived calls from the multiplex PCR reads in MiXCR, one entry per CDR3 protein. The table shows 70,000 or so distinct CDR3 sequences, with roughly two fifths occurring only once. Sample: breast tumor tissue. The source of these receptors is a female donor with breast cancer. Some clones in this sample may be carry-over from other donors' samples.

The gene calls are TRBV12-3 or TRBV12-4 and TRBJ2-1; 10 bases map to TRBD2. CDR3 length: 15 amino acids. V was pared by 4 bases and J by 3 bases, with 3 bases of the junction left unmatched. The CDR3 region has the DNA TGTGCCAGCAGTTCTAGCGGGAGTCACTACAATGAGCAGTTCTTC. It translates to CASSSSGSHYNEQFF.

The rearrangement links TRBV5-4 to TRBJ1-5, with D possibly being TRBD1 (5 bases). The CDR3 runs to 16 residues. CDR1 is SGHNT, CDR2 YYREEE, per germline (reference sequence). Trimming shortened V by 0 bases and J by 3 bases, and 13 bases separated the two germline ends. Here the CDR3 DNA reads TGTGCCAGCAGCTTGGGGGGGAGGGGTTACAATCAGCCCCAGCATTTT. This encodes CASSLGGRGYNQPQHF. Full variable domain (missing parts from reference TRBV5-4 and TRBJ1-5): ETGVTQSPTHLIKTRGQQVTLRCSSQSGHNTVSWYQQALGQGPQFIFQYYREEENGRGNFPPRFSGLQFPNYSSELNVNALELDDSALYLCASSLGGRGYNQPQHFGDGTRLSIL.

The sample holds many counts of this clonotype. In DNA, the CDR3 is TGCGCCAGCAGCCAAGATCCCGTGAGCGGCTACACAGATACGCAGTATTTT. This translates into CASSQDPVSGYTDTQYF. The gene calls are TRBV4-1 and TRBJ2-3, with D possibly TRBD2 on 5 matching bases. Between the trimmed V and J ends, which lost 0 bases and 2 bases, there was a span of 15 bases. The CDR3 has 17 amino acids. Germline-derived CDR1 and CDR2 are MGHRA and YSYEKL.

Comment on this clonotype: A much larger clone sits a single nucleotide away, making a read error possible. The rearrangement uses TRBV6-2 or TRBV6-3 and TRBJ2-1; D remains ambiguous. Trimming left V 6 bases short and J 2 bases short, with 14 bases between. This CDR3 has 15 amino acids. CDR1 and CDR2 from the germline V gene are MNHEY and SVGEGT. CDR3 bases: TGTGCCAGCAGCCCAGTATCGAAGACCTACAATGAGCAGTTCTTC. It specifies CASSPVSKTYNEQFF.

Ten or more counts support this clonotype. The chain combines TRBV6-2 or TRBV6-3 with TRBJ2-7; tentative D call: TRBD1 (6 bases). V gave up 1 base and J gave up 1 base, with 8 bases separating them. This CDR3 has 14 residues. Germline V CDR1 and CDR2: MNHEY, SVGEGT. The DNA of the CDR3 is TGTGCCAGCAGTTACTGGGACACATCCTACGAGCAGTACTTC. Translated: CASSYWDTSYEQYF.

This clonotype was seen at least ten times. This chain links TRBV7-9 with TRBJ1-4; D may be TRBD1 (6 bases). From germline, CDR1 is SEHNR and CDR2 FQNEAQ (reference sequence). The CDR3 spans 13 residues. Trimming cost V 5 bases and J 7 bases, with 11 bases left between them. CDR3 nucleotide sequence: TGTGCCAGCAGCCGTGGACAGTCTGAAAAACTGTTTTTT. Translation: CASSRGQSEKLFF.

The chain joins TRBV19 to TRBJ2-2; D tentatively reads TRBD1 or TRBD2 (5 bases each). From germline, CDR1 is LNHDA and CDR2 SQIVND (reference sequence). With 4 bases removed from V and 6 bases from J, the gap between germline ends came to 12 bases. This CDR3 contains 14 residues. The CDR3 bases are TGTGCCAGTAGTAGGGTGGGGGACGCCGGGGAGCTGTTTTTT. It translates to CASSRVGDAGELFF.

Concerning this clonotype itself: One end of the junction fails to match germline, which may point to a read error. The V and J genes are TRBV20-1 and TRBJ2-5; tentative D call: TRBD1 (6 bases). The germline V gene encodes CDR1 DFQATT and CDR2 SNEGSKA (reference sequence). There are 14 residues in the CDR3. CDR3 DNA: TGCGAGAGTCCAGGCCAGGGGACCAGAGAGAACCAGTACTTC. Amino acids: CESPGQGTRENQYF.

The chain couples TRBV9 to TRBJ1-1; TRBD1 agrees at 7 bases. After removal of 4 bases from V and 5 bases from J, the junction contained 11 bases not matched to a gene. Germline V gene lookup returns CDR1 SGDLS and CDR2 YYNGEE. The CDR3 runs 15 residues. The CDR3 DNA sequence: TGTGCCAGCAGCAACCTTCCCGGGACAGCAACTGAAGCTTTCTTT. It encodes CASSNLPGTATEAFF.

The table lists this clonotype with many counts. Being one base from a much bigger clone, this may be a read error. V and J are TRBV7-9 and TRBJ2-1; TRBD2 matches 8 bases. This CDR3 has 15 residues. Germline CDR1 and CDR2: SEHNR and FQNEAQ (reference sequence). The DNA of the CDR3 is TGTGCCAGCAGCTTAGCTTGGCGGGGGGTTCATGAGCAGCTCTTC. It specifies CASSLAWRGVHEQLF.

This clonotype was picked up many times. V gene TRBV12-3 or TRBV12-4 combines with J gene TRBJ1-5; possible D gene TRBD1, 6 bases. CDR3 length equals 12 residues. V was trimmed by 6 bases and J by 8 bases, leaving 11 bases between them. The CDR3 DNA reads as TGTGCCAGCAGCCCCTACAGGGAGCCCCAGCATTTT. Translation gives CASSPYREPQHF.

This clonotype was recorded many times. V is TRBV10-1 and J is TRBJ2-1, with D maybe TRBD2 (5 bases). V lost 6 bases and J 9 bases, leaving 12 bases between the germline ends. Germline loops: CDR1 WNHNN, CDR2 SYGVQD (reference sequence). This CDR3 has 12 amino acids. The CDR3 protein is CASRDSVGEQFF. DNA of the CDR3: TGCGCCAGCAGGGATAGCGTTGGTGAGCAGTTCTTC.

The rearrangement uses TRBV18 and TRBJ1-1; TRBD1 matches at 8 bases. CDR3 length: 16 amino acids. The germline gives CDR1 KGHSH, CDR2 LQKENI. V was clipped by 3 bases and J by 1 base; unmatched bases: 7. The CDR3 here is CASSPSGTGSNTEAFF. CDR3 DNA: TGTGCCAGCTCACCTTCCGGGACAGGATCGAACACTGAAGCTTTCTTT.

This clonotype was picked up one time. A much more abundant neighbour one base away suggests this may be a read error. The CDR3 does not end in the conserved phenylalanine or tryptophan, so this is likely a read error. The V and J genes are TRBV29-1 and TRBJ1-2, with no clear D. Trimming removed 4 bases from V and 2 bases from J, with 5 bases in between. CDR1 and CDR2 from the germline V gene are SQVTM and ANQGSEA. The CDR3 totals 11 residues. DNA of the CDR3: TGCAGCGTTGCCAGGAACTATGGCTACACCCTC. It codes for CSVARNYGYTL.

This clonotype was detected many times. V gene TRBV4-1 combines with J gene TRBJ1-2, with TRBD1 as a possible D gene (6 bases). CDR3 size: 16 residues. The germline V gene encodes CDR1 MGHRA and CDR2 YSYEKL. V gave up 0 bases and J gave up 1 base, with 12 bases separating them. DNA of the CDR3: TGCGCCAGCAGCCAAGAGCCGGGCAGGGGTAACTATGGCTACACCTTC. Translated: CASSQEPGRGNYGYTF.

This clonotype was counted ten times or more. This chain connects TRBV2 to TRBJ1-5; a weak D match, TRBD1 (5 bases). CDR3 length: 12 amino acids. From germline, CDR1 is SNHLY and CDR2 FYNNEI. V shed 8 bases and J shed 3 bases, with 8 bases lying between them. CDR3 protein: CASWDFNQPQHF. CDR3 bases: TGTGCCAGCTGGGACTTCAATCAGCCCCAGCATTTT. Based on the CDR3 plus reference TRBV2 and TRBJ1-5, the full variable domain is EPEVTQTPSHQVTQMGQEVILRCVPISNHLYFYWYRQILGQKVEFLVSFYNNEISEKSEIFDDQFSVERPDGSNFTLKIRSTKLEDSAMYFCASWDFNQPQHFGDGTRLSIL.

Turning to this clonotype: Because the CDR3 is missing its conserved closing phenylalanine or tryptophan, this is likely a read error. CDR3 coding DNA: TGTGCCAGCAGTCCACTAGCGGGGCAGTACTAC. Translated, it gives CASSPLAGQYY. The chain combines TRBV6-5 with TRBJ2-7, with 9 bases identical to TRBD2. The CDR3 totals 11 residues. The trim removed 5 bases at V and 9 bases at J, leaving 2 bases unmatched. Germline V gene lookup returns CDR1 MNHEY and CDR2 SVGAGI.

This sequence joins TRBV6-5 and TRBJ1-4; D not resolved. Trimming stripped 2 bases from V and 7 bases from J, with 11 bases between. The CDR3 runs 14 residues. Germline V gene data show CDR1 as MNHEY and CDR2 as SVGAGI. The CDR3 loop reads CASSYPTGSEKLFF. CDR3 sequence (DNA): TGTGCCAGCAGTTACCCGACGGGCAGTGAAAAACTGTTTTTT.

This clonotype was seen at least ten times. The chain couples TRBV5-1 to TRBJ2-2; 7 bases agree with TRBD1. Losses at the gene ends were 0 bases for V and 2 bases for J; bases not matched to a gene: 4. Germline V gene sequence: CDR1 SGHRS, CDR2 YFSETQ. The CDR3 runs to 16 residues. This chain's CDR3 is CASSLAGTANTGELFF. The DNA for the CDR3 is TGCGCCAGCAGCTTGGCCGGGACAGCAAACACCGGGGAGCTGTTTTTT.

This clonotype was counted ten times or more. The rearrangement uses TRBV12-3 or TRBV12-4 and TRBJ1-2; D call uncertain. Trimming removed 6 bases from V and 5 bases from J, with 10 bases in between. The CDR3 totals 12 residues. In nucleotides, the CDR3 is TGTGCCAGCAGCCCCGGGCGGTATGGCTACACCTTC. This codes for CASSPGRYGYTF.

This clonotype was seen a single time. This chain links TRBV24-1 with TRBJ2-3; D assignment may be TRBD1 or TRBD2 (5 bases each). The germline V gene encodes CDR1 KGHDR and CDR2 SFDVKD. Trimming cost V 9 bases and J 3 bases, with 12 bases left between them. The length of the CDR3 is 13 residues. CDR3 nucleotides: TGTGCCACCGGGACCGGGGCAACAGATACGCAGTATTTT. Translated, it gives CATGTGATDTQYF.

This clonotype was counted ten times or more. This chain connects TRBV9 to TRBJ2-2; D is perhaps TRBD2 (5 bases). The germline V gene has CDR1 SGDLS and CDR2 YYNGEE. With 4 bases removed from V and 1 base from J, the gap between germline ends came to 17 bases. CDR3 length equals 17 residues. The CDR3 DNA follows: TGTGCCAGCAGCCATAGTACTAGGAAGAGGAACACCGGGGAGCTGTTTTTT. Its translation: CASSHSTRKRNTGELFF.

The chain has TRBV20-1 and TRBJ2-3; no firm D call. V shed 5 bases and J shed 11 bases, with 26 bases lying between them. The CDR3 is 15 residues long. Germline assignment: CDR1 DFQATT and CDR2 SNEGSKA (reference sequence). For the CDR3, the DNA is TGCAGTGCTGTTGCTTGGCCCGACCGATACAATGAGCAGTATTTT. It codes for CSAVAWPDRYNEQYF.

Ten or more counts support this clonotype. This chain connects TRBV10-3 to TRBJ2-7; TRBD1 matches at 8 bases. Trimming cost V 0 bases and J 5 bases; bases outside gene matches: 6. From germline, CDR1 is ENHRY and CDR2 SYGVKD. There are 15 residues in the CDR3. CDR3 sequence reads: CAISESFDRGHEQYF. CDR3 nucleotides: TGTGCCATCAGTGAGTCGTTTGACAGGGGCCACGAGCAGTACTTC.